A selection of T cell receptor beta chains follows, all from one sample in a study of somatic mutations in cytotoxic T cells in rheumatoid arthritis. Clones were read by immunoSEQ multiplex PCR, and TCRdb kept only the in-frame ones, dropping some. The sample has approximately 5,800 clones, around 84% seen once. The source material was CD8+ T cells sorted from blood. Source of these receptors: an adult with rheumatoid arthritis. Both conserved end residues are part of each CDR3.

V gene: TRBV11-1; J gene: TRBJ1-1; CDR3 protein: CASSLMGNTEAFF
V gene: TRBV5-4; J gene: TRBJ2-7; CDR3 protein: CASSSGNLVYEQYF
V gene: TRBV15; J gene: TRBJ2-1; CDR3 protein: CATSTDREGYNEQFF
V gene: TRBV6-1; J gene: TRBJ2-1; CDR3 protein: CASSEGPQANEQFF
V gene: TRBV28; J gene: TRBJ1-6; CDR3 protein: CASSSRGSANSPLHF
V gene: TRBV18; J gene: TRBJ2-3; CDR3 protein: CASSGQGAHGTDTQYF
V gene: TRBV2; J gene: TRBJ2-7; CDR3 protein: CASRDRVHEQYF
V gene: TRBV2; J gene: TRBJ2-1; CDR3 protein: CASRGRFAIEQFF
V gene: TRBV27; J gene: TRBJ2-5; CDR3 protein: CASWRSGQETQYF
V gene: TRBV9; J gene: TRBJ2-1; CDR3 protein: CASSATGGLGTSGSNEQFF
V gene: TRBV7-9; J gene: TRBJ2-2; CDR3 protein: CASSSNPNTGELFF
V gene: TRBV9; J gene: TRBJ2-2; CDR3 protein: CASRGGPGVGELFF
V gene: TRBV6-5; J gene: TRBJ1-1; CDR3 protein: CASSPTGYTEAFF
V gene: TRBV7-6; J gene: TRBJ2-7; CDR3 protein: CASSLEGQASYEQYF
V gene: TRBV7-6; J gene: TRBJ2-7; CDR3 protein: CASSPVGGSYEQYF
V gene: TRBV7-8; J gene: TRBJ2-7; CDR3 protein: CASSLAGYGISYEQYF
V gene: TRBV4-3; J gene: TRBJ2-7; CDR3 protein: CASSQDDNYEQYF
V gene: TRBV10-2; J gene: TRBJ1-2; CDR3 protein: CASSEEDINYGYTF
V gene: TRBV14; J gene: TRBJ1-2; CDR3 protein: CASSQGPPGEPHGYTF